This passage covers 22 T cell receptor beta chains from one sample sequenced in a study of early T cells in non-severe SARS-CoV-2 infection. TCRdb re-analysed the 5' RACE reads in MiXCR, keeping a single row per CDR3 protein. The sample carries around 60,000 distinct CDR3 sequences, approximately 12% recorded once. Sequencing was carried out using whole blood. The receptors come from an adult who was a healthcare worker with PCR-confirmed SARS-CoV-2 infection or an uninfected control (not recorded which).

The sample holds many counts of this clonotype. The chain is built from TRBV7-9 and TRBJ1-6; the D is unclear. Trimming pared 10 bases from V and 9 bases from J, leaving 19 bases between. CDR1 is SEHNR and CDR2 is FQNEAQ in the germline V gene (reference sequence). This CDR3 has 14 residues. CDR3 region: CATQERALGSPLHF. The CDR3 DNA reads TGTGCCACTCAAGAGAGGGCTTTGGGTTCACCCCTCCACTTT.

On this clonotype itself: A much larger clone sits a single nucleotide away, making a read error possible. CDR3: CASSAGLSGGHEQYF. The CDR3 DNA reads as TGTGCCAGCAGTGCCGGACTATCGGGAGGTCACGAGCAGTACTTC. The J gene is TRBJ2-7, the V gene TRBV2; 7 bases line up with TRBD2. The length of the CDR3 is 15 residues. CDR1 and CDR2 from the germline V gene are SNHLY and FYNNEI. The J segment lost 5 bases and the V segment lost 4 bases, leaving 11 bases of the junction unmatched.

The rearrangement uses TRBV20-1 and TRBJ2-5, with D possibly being TRBD2 (6 bases). The CDR3 runs to 14 residues. Per the germline V gene, CDR1 is DFQATT and CDR2 is SNEGSKA (reference sequence). The V gene lost 1 base and the J gene lost 4 bases, with 13 bases spanning the gap. The CDR3 nucleotides read TGCAGTGCTAGAGTTGCGGGGTCGGGAGAGACCCAGTACTTC. Protein product: CSARVAGSGETQYF.

This clonotype was counted only a few times. V is TRBV7-2 and J is TRBJ2-3; 8 positions match TRBD1. This CDR3 is 16 amino acids long. Trimming took 1 base from V and 2 from J; bases not matched to a gene: 5. Germline V gene lookup returns CDR1 SGHTA and CDR2 FQGNSA. CDR3 sequence (DNA): TGTGCCAGCAGCTTAGGCAGGGGGCGTTTCACAGATACGCAGTATTTT. Amino acids: CASSLGRGRFTDTQYF.

This clonotype was detected ten times or more. This rearrangement joins TRBV27 to TRBJ2-3; maybe TRBD2 (6 bases). The CDR3 contains 15 residues. V was clipped by 6 bases and J by 0 bases, with 13 bases between them. Germline values: CDR1 MNHEY, CDR2 SMNVEV (reference sequence). The CDR3 coding sequence is TGTGCCAGCAGCCCATCCGGGGGTAGCACAGATACGCAGTATTTT. It codes for CASSPSGGSTDTQYF.

There are many counts of this clonotype. The J gene is TRBJ1-5, the V gene TRBV2; 9 bases map to TRBD1. Germline V gene lookup returns CDR1 SNHLY and CDR2 FYNNEI. Trimming at V came to 1 base and at J to 9 bases, leaving 4 bases not matched to a gene. CDR3 length: 14 amino acids. In DNA, the CDR3 is TGTGCCAGCAGTGAAGGACAGGGGGAGCGGCCCCAGCATTTT. It translates to CASSEGQGERPQHF.

The chain uses TRBV5-4 and TRBJ2-3; 12 positions agree with TRBD2. V lost 4 bases, J lost 6 bases, and 9 bases stayed unmatched. CDR3 length: 16 residues. Germline CDR1 is SGHNT and CDR2 is YYREEE (reference sequence). CDR3 loop: CASSPLLAGGSDTQYF. The CDR3 region has the DNA TGTGCCAGCAGCCCCCTACTAGCGGGAGGCAGTGATACGCAGTATTTT.

The CDR3, as DNA: TGTGCCAGCAGAAAGGAGGCAGGCAGGAATCAGCCCCAGCATTTT. This encodes CASRKEAGRNQPQHF. This sequence joins TRBV5-4 and TRBJ1-5, with unresolved D. Germline CDR1 and CDR2: SGHNT and YYREEE (reference sequence). Trimming took 5 bases from V and 4 from J, leaving 16 bases between them. The length of the CDR3 is 15 residues.

This clonotype was counted a few times. A junction boundary mismatches the germline segment, possibly from a read error. The rearrangement uses TRBV15 and TRBJ2-3; no firm D call. This CDR3 is built from 15 residues. Looked up from germline, CDR1 is LNHNV and CDR2 is YYDKDF (reference sequence). CDR3 amino acids: CVTSSAVGPTDTQYF. For the CDR3, the DNA is TGTGTCACCAGCAGTGCGGTCGGTCCCACAGATACGCAGTATTTT.

This clonotype was counted ten times or more. CDR3 sequence reads: CSARGPSYNEQFF. The CDR3 bases are TGCAGTGCTAGAGGCCCAAGCTACAATGAGCAGTTCTTC. V is TRBV20-1 and J is TRBJ2-1; D is undetermined. The germline V and J ends were trimmed by 1 base and 3 bases, with 7 bases remaining between them. CDR3 length: 13 amino acids. In germline, CDR1 is DFQATT, CDR2 SNEGSKA (reference sequence).

This clonotype was seen at least ten times. The V call is TRBV7-9, the J call TRBJ1-1; the D is unclear. V lost 7 bases, J lost 4 bases, and 10 bases lay in between. This CDR3 comprises 12 residues. Germline V gene lookup returns CDR1 SEHNR and CDR2 FQNEAQ (reference sequence). In nucleotides, the CDR3 is TGTGCCAGCAACAATTGGGGCACTGAAGCTTTCTTT. Residues: CASNNWGTEAFF.

As concerns this clonotype: One base away lies a much larger clone, so this may be a sequencing read error. This chain links TRBV27 with TRBJ2-7; maybe TRBD2 (6 bases). This CDR3 has 16 amino acids. V was pared by 2 bases and J by 6 bases, with 20 bases between. Germline-derived CDR1 and CDR2 are MNHEY and SMNVEV (reference sequence). CDR3 coding DNA: TGTGCCAGCAGTTTACCACCGGGACGGGGGAACCGCGAGCAGTACTTC. Encoded protein: CASSLPPGRGNREQYF.

The chain recombines TRBV10-3 with TRBJ1-1; the D is unclear. The CDR3 totals 11 residues. Trimming left V 3 bases short and J 6 bases short, with 5 bases between. Per germline, CDR1 ENHRY and CDR2 SYGVKD. This CDR3 reads CAISETSEAFF. In DNA form, the CDR3 reads TGTGCCATCAGTGAAACATCTGAAGCTTTCTTT.

This clonotype occurred many times. This chain connects TRBV6-6 to TRBJ1-3; TRBD1 is a possible D gene (6 bases). Germline V gene data show CDR1 as MNHNY and CDR2 as SVGAGI (reference sequence). The CDR3 sequence is 15 residues long. The V and J ends lost 6 bases and 0 bases respectively, with 12 bases between them. The CDR3 sequence: CASRNRDLSGNTIYF. CDR3 bases: TGTGCCAGCAGGAACAGGGATCTCTCTGGAAACACCATATATTTT.

This clonotype showed up many times. The chain joins TRBV12-3 or TRBV12-4 to TRBJ2-5; D is undetermined. V lost 3 bases and J 4 bases, leaving 9 bases between the germline ends. The CDR3 consists of 13 residues. This CDR3 reads CASSFSRGETQYF. In nucleotides, the CDR3 is TGTGCCAGCAGTTTCTCCAGAGGAGAGACCCAGTACTTC.

This clonotype has a handful of counts. The CDR3 here is CASSRPNGQFF. The CDR3 nucleotides are TGTGCCAGCAGCCGCCCCAATGGACAGTTCTTC. V usage is TRBV12-3 or TRBV12-4 and J usage is TRBJ2-1; no definite D call. The CDR3 is 11 residues long. V dropped 6 bases and J dropped 13 bases, with 13 bases sitting between them.

This clonotype was counted only a few times. The chain recombines TRBV28 with TRBJ2-1; 7 bases match TRBD1. CDR3 length: 14 residues. V shed 3 bases, J shed 8 bases, and the junction held 7 bases outside the gene matches. Germline CDR1 MDHEN, CDR2 SYDVKM. The CDR3 DNA reads TGTGCCAGCAGTTTCATACGACAGGGCCATGAGCAGTTCTTC. It encodes CASSFIRQGHEQFF.

In this sample, this clonotype turned up a few times. V usage is TRBV7-9 and J usage is TRBJ1-6; the D gene is possibly TRBD1 (6 bases). This CDR3 region has 17 residues. V was clipped by 1 base and J by 2 bases, with 12 bases between them. CDR1 is SEHNR and CDR2 is FQNEAQ in the germline V gene (reference sequence). The CDR3 sequence: CASSLVTDRPYNSPLHF. The CDR3 bases are TGTGCCAGCAGCTTAGTAACGGACAGACCCTATAATTCACCCCTCCACTTT.

The table lists this clonotype with a few counts. This chain uses TRBV7-2 with TRBJ2-1, with 7 positions matching TRBD2. Trimming cost V 3 bases and J 0 bases; bases outside gene matches: 2. The CDR3 covers 15 residues. Germline V gene data show CDR1 as SGHTA and CDR2 as FQGNSA. CDR3 DNA sequence: TGTGCCAGCAGCTTTCTAGCGGACTCCTACAATGAGCAGTTCTTC. Amino acid sequence: CASSFLADSYNEQFF. Looking up the rest from reference TRBV7-2 and TRBJ2-1 gives the full variable domain: GAGVSQSPSNKVTEKGKDVELRCDPISGHTALYWYRQSLGQGLEFLIYFQGNSAPDKSGLPSDRFSAERTGGSVSTLTIQRTQQEDSAVYLCASSFLADSYNEQFFGPGTRLTVL.

The chain couples TRBV3-1 to TRBJ1-5; D is perhaps TRBD1 (5 bases). The CDR3 loop spans 13 amino acids. CDR1 and CDR2 from the germline V gene are LGHDT and YNNKEL (reference sequence). Trimming stripped 0 bases from V and 11 bases from J, with 11 bases between. CDR3 sequence: CASSQDPGRAQHF. As DNA, the CDR3 is TGTGCCAGCAGCCAAGATCCGGGACGGGCCCAGCATTTT.

This clonotype was detected a few times. The V gene is TRBV12-3 or TRBV12-4, the J gene TRBJ2-5; D tentatively fits TRBD1 or TRBD2 (5 bases each). The CDR3 consists of 16 residues. The V and J ends lost 3 bases and 5 bases respectively, with 19 bases between them. DNA of the CDR3: TGTGCCAGCAGTTTTGGGGGTTCTTCAAGGGCCGAGACCCAGTACTTC. Its translation is CASSFGGSSRAETQYF.

The sample holds a few counts of this clonotype. The chain couples TRBV9 to TRBJ1-4, with D possibly TRBD1 on 5 matching bases. The length of the CDR3 is 13 residues. Trimming cost V 3 bases and J 13 bases, with 16 bases left between them. The germline CDR1 and CDR2 sequences are SGDLS and YYNGEE. This chain's CDR3 is CASSAGMGSGLFF. CDR3 in DNA: TGTGCCAGCAGCGCAGGGATGGGAAGCGGACTGTTTTTT.